The next 5 T cell receptor beta chains were all read from a single sample in a study of T cells in Graves' hyperthyroidism and ophthalmopathy. RNA transcripts were the template for amplifying TCR beta CDR3 regions. Initially, a first-round RT-PCR of the TCR CDR3 employed the HTBI primer set. A single record per CDR3 protein comes from TCRdb applying MiXCR to the multiplex PCR reads. The table lists a few hundred thousand distinct CDR3 sequences, around 20% of them singletons, with roughly 60% in the top ten. Source material: blood. These receptor sequences come from a man aged 25 to 40 with Graves' ophthalmopathy.

The J gene is TRBJ2-7, the V gene TRBV5-6; 13 nucleotides line up with TRBD2. This CDR3 spans 15 amino acids. Trimming removed 4 bases from V and 6 bases from J; junction bases left unmatched: 7. Germline loops: CDR1 SGHDT, CDR2 YYEEEE. The DNA for the CDR3 is TGTGCCAGCAGCCGCAGACTAGCGGGAGGTTCCGAGCAGTACTTC. It codes for CASSRRLAGGSEQYF.

The chain joins TRBV24-1 to TRBJ2-1; 10 positions match TRBD2. This CDR3 spans 16 amino acids. After removal of 4 bases from V and 2 bases from J, the junction contained 4 bases not matched to a gene. CDR1 and CDR2 from the germline V gene are KGHDR and SFDVKD. The DNA of the CDR3 is TGTGCCACCAGTGAAGGGACTAGCGTGGCCTACAATGAGCAGTTCTTC. It translates to CATSEGTSVAYNEQFF.

The chain links TRBV5-1 to TRBJ2-5; TRBD1 might be the D (6 bases). This CDR3 contains 14 residues. CDR1 and CDR2 (germline): SGHRS, YFSETQ. Trimming cost V 3 bases and J 1 base, with 10 bases left between them. The CDR3 spells CASSYIQGQETQYF. Written as DNA, the CDR3 is TGCGCCAGCAGCTATATACAGGGCCAAGAGACCCAGTACTTC.

This clonotype was picked up a small number of times. Sequence at one end of the junction differs from germline and may be a read error. V and J are TRBV7-6 and TRBJ2-1; 9 bases map to TRBD2. There are 17 residues in the CDR3. Germline lookup yields CDR1 SGHVS and CDR2 FNYEAQ. The CDR3 nucleotides are TGTGCCAGCAGCTTAATTTCAGGTGCGGGAGGGCGGAGTGAGCAATTCTTC. Its protein is CASSLISGAGGRSEQFF.

This clonotype was seen at least ten times. The genes are TRBV2 and TRBJ1-1, with D hard to call. Germline-derived CDR1 and CDR2 are SNHLY and FYNNEI. The germline V and J ends were trimmed by 4 bases and 1 base, with 10 bases remaining between them. The CDR3 is 14 amino acids. CDR3 nucleotides: TGTGCCAGCAGTGTTCAGGCGTCGAACACTGAAGCTTTCTTT. Translated, it gives CASSVQASNTEAFF.